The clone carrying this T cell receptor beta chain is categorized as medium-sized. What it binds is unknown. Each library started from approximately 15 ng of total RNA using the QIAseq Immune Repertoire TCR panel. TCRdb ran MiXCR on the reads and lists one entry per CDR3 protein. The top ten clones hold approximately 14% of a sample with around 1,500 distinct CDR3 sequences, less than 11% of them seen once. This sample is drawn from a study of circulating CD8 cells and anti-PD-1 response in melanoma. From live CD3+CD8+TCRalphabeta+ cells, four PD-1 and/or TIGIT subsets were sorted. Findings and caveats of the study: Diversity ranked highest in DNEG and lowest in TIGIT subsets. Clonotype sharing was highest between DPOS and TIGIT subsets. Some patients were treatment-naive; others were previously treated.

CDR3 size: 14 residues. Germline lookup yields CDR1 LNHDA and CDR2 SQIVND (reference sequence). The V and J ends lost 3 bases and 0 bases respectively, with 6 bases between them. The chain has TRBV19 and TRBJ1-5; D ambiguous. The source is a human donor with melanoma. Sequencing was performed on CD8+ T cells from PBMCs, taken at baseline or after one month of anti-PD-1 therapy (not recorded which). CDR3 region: CASSIVDSNQPQHF. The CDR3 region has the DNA TGTGCCAGTAGTATTGTGGATAGCAATCAGCCCCAGCATTTT. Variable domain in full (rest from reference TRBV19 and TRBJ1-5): DGGITQSPKYLFRKEGQNVTLSCEQNLNHDAMYWYRQDPGQGLRLIYYSQIVNDFQKGDIAEGYSVSREKKESFPLTVTSAQKNPTAFYLCASSIVDSNQPQHFGDGTRLSIL.